These T cell receptor beta chains were read from a single sample in a study of cytomegalovirus exposure and HLA in healthy donors. TCRdb keeps only in-frame clones here, not all; method: immunoSEQ multiplex PCR. Of roughly 280,000 clones listed, approximately 86% are singletons. Sequencing used PBMCs. These receptors were taken from a woman under 30 in good health and CMV-seronegative. Each CDR3 is given with its conserved first and last residue. The D gene is left open where the match is weak. The size entry is marked missing in some rows and otherwise reads once, few, many or a size class.

v_gene: TRBV6-5
d_gene: TRBD1
abundance: -
j_gene: TRBJ1-4
CDR3aa: CASSYSGGSSEKLFF
CDR3nt: TGTGCCAGCAGTTACTCAGGGGGCTCGAGTGAAAAACTGTTTTTT

v_gene: TRBV27
d_gene: -
abundance: -
j_gene: TRBJ2-3
CDR3aa: CASSFVAPGGLTDTQYF
CDR3nt: TGTGCCAGCAGTTTCGTGGCTCCGGGGGGCCTCACAGATACGCAGTATTTT

v_gene: TRBV2
d_gene: -
abundance: -
j_gene: TRBJ2-7
CDR3aa: CASGEEVPYEQYF
CDR3nt: TGTGCCAGCGGGGAGGAAGTACCCTACGAGCAGTACTTC

v_gene: TRBV7-6
d_gene: -
abundance: -
j_gene: TRBJ2-7
CDR3aa: CASSLAQSGSEQYF
CDR3nt: TGTGCCAGCAGCTTAGCGCAGTCGGGGTCCGAGCAGTACTTC

v_gene: TRBV11-3
d_gene: TRBD1
abundance: -
j_gene: TRBJ1-1
CDR3aa: CASSLEDRDWAEAFF
CDR3nt: TGTGCCAGCAGCTTAGAGGACAGGGATTGGGCTGAAGCTTTCTTT

v_gene: TRBV29-1
d_gene: TRBD1
abundance: -
j_gene: TRBJ2-1
CDR3aa: CSVDFRDRGNEQFF
CDR3nt: TGCAGCGTTGACTTCCGGGACAGGGGAAATGAGCAGTTCTTC

v_gene: TRBV6-5
d_gene: -
abundance: -
j_gene: TRBJ1-2
CDR3aa: CATLGGRNANYGYTF
CDR3nt: TGTGCTACTCTAGGAGGGAGGAACGCTAACTATGGCTACACCTTC

v_gene: TRBV6-1
d_gene: TRBD1
abundance: -
j_gene: TRBJ2-7
CDR3aa: CASRPTGRAYEQYF
CDR3nt: TGTGCCAGCAGACCGACAGGGAGAGCCTACGAGCAGTACTTC

v_gene: TRBV27
d_gene: -
abundance: -
j_gene: TRBJ2-1
CDR3aa: CASSLLLAHSYNEQFF
CDR3nt: TGTGCCAGCAGTTTGCTACTAGCTCACTCCTACAATGAGCAGTTCTTC

v_gene: TRBV19
d_gene: TRBD1
abundance: -
j_gene: TRBJ1-5
CDR3aa: CASRPTGGNQPQHF
CDR3nt: TGTGCCAGTAGACCAACAGGGGGCAATCAGCCCCAGCATTTT

v_gene: TRBV5-5
d_gene: -
abundance: few
j_gene: TRBJ1-3
CDR3aa: CASSITRSDGGNTIYF
CDR3nt: TGTGCCAGCAGCATTACACGCAGTGACGGGGGAAACACCATATATTTT

v_gene: TRBV15
d_gene: TRBD2
abundance: -
j_gene: TRBJ2-1
CDR3aa: CATRGTSGGNNEQFF
CDR3nt: TGTGCCACCAGGGGGACTAGCGGGGGGAACAATGAGCAGTTCTTC

v_gene: TRBV2
d_gene: -
abundance: -
j_gene: TRBJ1-5
CDR3aa: CASSGEGVGQPQHF
CDR3nt: TGTGCCAGCAGTGGTGAGGGAGTGGGTCAGCCCCAGCATTTT

v_gene: TRBV10-2
d_gene: TRBD2
abundance: -
j_gene: TRBJ2-5
CDR3aa: CASRGTSGRWETQYF
CDR3nt: TGCGCCAGCAGGGGGACTAGCGGGAGATGGGAGACCCAGTACTTC

v_gene: TRBV6-1
d_gene: TRBD1
abundance: -
j_gene: TRBJ1-1
CDR3aa: CASTPLQGADTEAFF
CDR3nt: TGTGCCAGCACCCCTTTACAGGGGGCAGACACTGAAGCTTTCTTT

v_gene: TRBV5-4
d_gene: TRBD2
abundance: -
j_gene: TRBJ2-3
CDR3aa: CASSLGAGVDTQYF
CDR3nt: TGTGCCAGCAGCTTGGGAGCGGGGGTGGATACGCAGTATTTT

v_gene: TRBV2
d_gene: -
abundance: -
j_gene: TRBJ2-7
CDR3aa: CASTLTWDRGPPMTSGEPYEQYF
CDR3nt: TGTGCCAGCACCCTAACGTGGGACAGGGGGCCCCCTATGACTAGCGGGGAGCCCTACGAGCAGTACTTC

v_gene: TRBV6-1
d_gene: TRBD1
abundance: -
j_gene: TRBJ2-5
CDR3aa: CASSEMQGAGLETQYF
CDR3nt: TGTGCCAGCAGTGAGATGCAGGGGGCAGGTCTGGAGACCCAGTACTTC

v_gene: TRBV11-2
d_gene: -
abundance: once
j_gene: TRBJ1-3
CDR3aa: CASSLAGTGNTIYF
CDR3nt: TGTGCCAGCAGCTTAGCAGGGACTGGAAACACCATATATTTT

v_gene: TRBV5-1
d_gene: TRBD1
abundance: -
j_gene: TRBJ2-3
CDR3aa: CASSLSSGQGADTQYF
CDR3nt: TGCGCCAGCAGCTTGTCATCGGGACAGGGGGCAGATACGCAGTATTTT

v_gene: TRBV5-1
d_gene: -
abundance: once
j_gene: TRBJ1-5
CDR3aa: CASSLGPGSEAPQHF
CDR3nt: TGCGCCAGCAGCTTGGGTCCAGGGTCCGAGGCGCCCCAGCATTTT

v_gene: TRBV27
d_gene: TRBD2
abundance: once
j_gene: TRBJ2-1
CDR3aa: CASSSPTRGDNEQFF
CDR3nt: TGTGCCAGCAGTTCCCCCACCCGGGGGGATAATGAGCAGTTCTTC

v_gene: TRBV27
d_gene: -
abundance: -
j_gene: TRBJ1-2
CDR3aa: CASSLIPQGGSYGYTF
CDR3nt: TGTGCCAGCAGTTTAATTCCTCAGGGTGGTAGCTATGGCTACACCTTC

v_gene: TRBV28
d_gene: -
abundance: -
j_gene: TRBJ1-2
CDR3aa: CASSSTGILGYTF
CDR3nt: TGTGCCAGCAGTTCCACAGGAATACTTGGCTACACCTTC